The TCR beta chain described here comes from a study of response to subunit inactivated influenza vaccine. Study conclusions and caveats: After each seasonal influenza vaccination, few new T cells are recruited, the authors suggested.

CDR1 and CDR2 from the germline V gene are SEHNR and FQNEAQ (reference sequence). Between the trimmed V and J ends, which lost 6 bases and 5 bases, there was a span of 16 bases. This CDR3 comprises 14 residues. Concerning this clonotype: Its cognate antigen is unknown.

TCRdb reprocessed the RT-PCR reads via MiXCR and lists one record per CDR3 protein. Of hundreds of thousands of distinct CDR3 sequences listed, around 13% were seen once; the top ten hold roughly 7.2%. The V call is TRBV7-9, the J call TRBJ2-5; D uncertain. This sequence was found in a man aged 50-60 years who received an inactivated influenza vaccine. The material sequenced was PBMCs from blood, taken roughly 2 weeks before vaccination. CDR3 sequence reads: CASSSSLGWETQYF. The CDR3 DNA reads TGTGCCAGCAGTTCCTCTTTGGGGTGGGAGACCCAGTACTTC.